The sequence of this T cell receptor beta chain was determined in a study of T cell responses to AZD1222 COVID-19 vaccine. Findings and limits, study-wide: Mostly white British, mostly female donors; authors suggested clonal diversity may be underestimated. With two AZD1222 doses given, Spike-specific TCR breadth and depth both rose. Per reports, nearly half of all spike-specific TCRs target regions that are unmutated in variants.

Profiled with immunoSEQ multiplex PCR; TCRdb holds only in-frame clones, not every one. The sample has 70,000 to 95,000 clones; roughly nine tenths are singletons. This clone turned up a few times. Its specificity is unknown. V lost 4 bases and J 5 bases, leaving 13 bases between the germline ends. Germline V CDR1 and CDR2: SGDLS, YYNGEE. The CDR3 extends over 13 amino acids. The rearrangement uses TRBV9 and TRBJ2-7; D is perhaps TRBD2 (5 bases). This sequence originates from an adult in good health. Specimen: peripheral blood, collected on day 0 of MenACWY control vaccination. The CDR3 loop is CASSHSPGNEQYF. CDR3 sequence (DNA): TGTGCCAGCAGCCATAGCCCCGGGAACGAGCAGTACTTC.